Each of the 24 T cell receptor beta chains below was sequenced from the same sample in a study of blood T cell repertoires in COVID-19. TCRdb's copy holds only in-frame clones and misses some; the assay was immunoSEQ multiplex PCR. The repertoire includes approximately 170,000 clones, around nine tenths of them detected once, and over 3.5% sits in the top ten. The sample comprised peripheral blood. Receptors were obtained from a man aged 18 to 35 with active or convalescent COVID-19.

The CDR3 sequence is CASSPYLSGSYNEQFF. For the CDR3, the DNA is TGTGCCAGCAGCCCGTACCTTAGCGGGTCCTACAATGAGCAGTTCTTC. The V and J genes are TRBV9 and TRBJ2-1; 7 bases are a match to TRBD2. This CDR3 spans 16 amino acids. Losses at the gene ends were 4 bases for V and 1 base for J; bases not matched to a gene: 8. Germline values: CDR1 SGDLS, CDR2 YYNGEE.

Sample share makes this clone medium-sized. The gene calls are TRBV4-2 and TRBJ1-1; D possibly corresponds to TRBD1 (5 bases). This CDR3 is built from 14 residues. Germline CDR1 and CDR2: LGHNA and YNFKEQ. Trimming took 4 bases from V and 5 from J, leaving 14 bases between them. The CDR3: CASSRLLGETEAFF. Here the CDR3 DNA reads TGTGCCAGCAGCCGATTGTTAGGGGAAACTGAAGCTTTCTTT.

This clone was observed a handful of times. V and J are TRBV28 and TRBJ1-1; no firm D call. CDR1 MDHEN and CDR2 SYDVKM come from the germline V gene. CDR3 length equals 14 residues. Trimming removed 6 bases at V and 5 bases at J, with 16 bases between. The CDR3 loop is CASSSGWRGTEAFF. The DNA for the CDR3 is TGTGCCAGCAGCTCCGGGTGGCGGGGAACTGAAGCTTTCTTT.

The V call is TRBV11-2, the J call TRBJ2-7; 14 nucleotides line up with TRBD2. Germline CDR1 is SGHAT and CDR2 is FQNNGV. With V trimmed by 5 bases and J by 5 bases, 11 bases remained unmatched. CDR3 length equals 17 residues. CDR3 coding DNA: TGTGCCAGCAGCCTCGGACTAGCGGGGGGCATAGTCCACGAGCAGTACGTC. It encodes CASSLGLAGGIVHEQYV.

This sequence joins TRBV7-2 and TRBJ1-1; no reliable D call. The CDR3 sequence is 14 residues long. Trimming stripped 2 bases from V and 0 bases from J, with 7 bases between. Germline V gives CDR1 SGHTA, CDR2 FQGNSA. Here the CDR3 reads CASSLQAMNTEAFF. As DNA, the CDR3 is TGTGCCAGCAGCTTACAGGCCATGAACACTGAAGCTTTCTTT.

This clone was recorded a few times. The V and J genes are TRBV6-2 or TRBV6-3 and TRBJ1-1; 7 nucleotides agree with TRBD1. Trimming took 0 bases from V and 5 from J; bases not matched to a gene: 9. CDR1 MNHEY and CDR2 SVGEGT come from the germline V gene. The CDR3 runs to 16 residues. The CDR3 spells CASSYSVRDRGTEAFF. The CDR3, as DNA: TGTGCCAGCAGTTACTCCGTCCGGGACAGAGGGACTGAAGCTTTCTTT.

The V call is TRBV10-3, the J call TRBJ1-1, with TRBD1 matching over 9 bases. With 6 bases clipped from V and 6 bases from J, the junction kept 5 bases outside the gene matches. CDR3 size: 13 residues. Germline lookup yields CDR1 ENHRY and CDR2 SYGVKD. The CDR3 reads CAIRPGQGSEAFF. CDR3 nucleotide sequence: TGTGCCATCAGACCGGGACAGGGATCTGAAGCTTTCTTT.

V is TRBV3-1 (or the pseudogene TRBV3-2) and J is TRBJ2-5; D gene ambiguous. Germline loops: CDR1 LGHDT, CDR2 YNNKEL (reference sequence). This CDR3 region has 14 residues. Trimming removed 6 bases from V and 4 bases from J, with 15 bases in between. The CDR3: CASSVGLFPETQYF. The CDR3 bases are TGTGCCAGCAGTGTTGGGCTTTTCCCAGAGACCCAGTACTTC.

V and J are TRBV5-1 and TRBJ2-7; 11 nucleotides line up with TRBD1. The ends lost 4 bases at V and 5 bases at J; junction bases unmatched: 5. Germline loops: CDR1 SGHRS, CDR2 YFSETQ. This CDR3 is 14 amino acids long. CDR3 nucleotide sequence: TGCGCCAGCAGCATCGGACAGGGGGCAAACGAGCAGTACGTC. Protein product: CASSIGQGANEQYV.

The chain joins TRBV5-5 to TRBJ1-1; weak D call: TRBD1 (6 bases). The CDR3 runs 16 residues. V was trimmed by 0 bases and J by 2 bases, leaving 14 bases between them. CDR1 and CDR2 (germline): SGHKS, YYEKEE (reference sequence). The CDR3 sequence is CASSLEPGGANTEAFF. The CDR3 DNA reads TGTGCCAGCAGCTTGGAGCCTGGGGGGGCCAACACTGAAGCTTTCTTT.

V is TRBV4-1 and J is TRBJ2-7; 8 bases map to TRBD2. The V gene's germline CDR1 is MGHRA and CDR2 YSYEKL. Unmatched junction bases numbered 8, after V lost 3 bases and J lost 4 bases. The CDR3 length is 15 residues. CDR3 amino acids: CASSHPGLEGYEQYF. In nucleotides, the CDR3 is TGCGCCAGCAGCCACCCGGGACTAGAGGGGTACGAGCAGTACTTC.

This chain joins TRBV7-2 and TRBJ1-5, with a tentative D call TRBD1 (6 bases). Germline CDR1 SGHTA, CDR2 FQGNSA. CDR3 size: 14 residues. V shed 5 bases and J shed 9 bases, with 17 bases lying between them. The chain's CDR3 is CASSATGQGPPQHF. Written as DNA, the CDR3 is TGTGCCAGCAGCGCCACGGGCCAGGGGCCGCCCCAGCATTTT.

The genes are TRBV5-8 and TRBJ1-4, with 7 bases identical to TRBD1. This CDR3 comprises 15 residues. Looked up from germline, CDR1 is SGHTS and CDR2 is YDEGEE. With V trimmed by 4 bases and J by 0 bases, 3 bases remained unmatched. CDR3 in DNA: TGTGCCAGCAGCACAGGGGACACAACTAATGAAAAACTGTTTTTT. This sequence encodes CASSTGDTTNEKLFF.

The V gene is TRBV28, the J gene TRBJ1-2; weak D call: TRBD1 (6 bases). The CDR3 sequence is 14 residues long. The germline CDR1 and CDR2 sequences are MDHEN and SYDVKM. V was trimmed by 4 bases and J by 3 bases, leaving 12 bases between them. The CDR3 DNA reads as TGTGCCAGCAGTTCCTATCGACAGGACTATGGCTACACCTTC. It yields the protein CASSSYRQDYGYTF.

V and J are TRBV9 and TRBJ2-2, with 8 positions matching TRBD1. This CDR3 has 14 residues. V lost 5 bases and J lost 5; bases outside the gene matches: 5. Germline V CDR1 and CDR2: SGDLS, YYNGEE. The CDR3 sequence is CASSSQGVTGELFF. CDR3 nucleotide sequence: TGTGCCAGCAGTTCACAGGGGGTTACCGGGGAGCTGTTTTTT.

J is TRBJ2-7 and V is TRBV19; 10 bases line up with TRBD2. V lost 5 bases to trimming and J lost 4 bases; unmatched junction nucleotides: 8. Germline V gene sequence: CDR1 LNHDA, CDR2 SQIVND (reference sequence). There are 15 residues in the CDR3. In DNA form, the CDR3 reads TGTGCCAGTAGTCTCCCCATAGCGGGAGGTTACGAGCAGTACTTC. Its translation: CASSLPIAGGYEQYF.

This clone was counted a single time. This chain's CDR3 is CASSFPPGTGLENEQFF. The CDR3 DNA is TGCGCCAGCAGCTTCCCCCCCGGGACAGGATTAGAGAATGAGCAGTTCTTC. The chain combines TRBV5-1 with TRBJ2-1; 8 nucleotides line up with TRBD1. The V segment lost 2 bases and the J segment 7 bases; nucleotides outside the gene matches: 14. Per the germline V gene, CDR1 is SGHRS and CDR2 is YFSETQ. The CDR3 spans 17 residues. Complete variable domain (other parts from reference TRBV5-1 and TRBJ2-1): KAGVTQTPRYLIKTRGQQVTLSCSPISGHRSVSWYQQTPGQGLQFLFEYFSETQRNKGNFPGRFSGRQFSNSRSEMNVSTLELGDSALYLCASSFPPGTGLENEQFFGPGTRLTVL.

The CDR3 sequence: CASSQQGGRNTIYF. The CDR3 DNA sequence: TGTGCCAGCAGCCAGCAGGGGGGAAGAAACACCATATATTTT. The genes are TRBV14 and TRBJ1-3, with 7 nucleotides matching TRBD1. This CDR3 is built from 14 residues. Germline CDR1 reads SGHDN; CDR2 reads FVKESK. Trimming cost V 3 bases and J 5 bases; bases outside gene matches: 4.

The chain employs TRBV7-3 and TRBJ2-7; possibly TRBD2 for D (5 bases). This CDR3 has 13 residues. Trimming took off 0 bases at V and 5 bases at J, with 8 bases between the two ends. Per the germline V gene, CDR1 is SGHTA and CDR2 is FQGTGA. DNA of the CDR3: TGTGCCAGCAGCTTAACACTAGGTAACGAGCAGTACTTC. It codes for CASSLTLGNEQYF.

The chain joins TRBV11-3 to TRBJ2-2; 8 bases map to TRBD2. Trimming removed 5 bases from V and 1 base from J; junction bases left unmatched: 3. Germline assignment: CDR1 SGHNT and CDR2 YENEEA. The CDR3 covers 15 residues. The CDR3 reads CASSPAGGNTGELFF. The CDR3, as DNA: TGTGCCAGCAGCCCCGCGGGGGGGAACACCGGGGAGCTGTTTTTT.

The gene calls are TRBV7-9 and TRBJ2-3, with D perhaps matching TRBD2 (5 bases). Deletions cut 8 bases from V and 4 bases from J, with 13 bases between. From germline, CDR1 is SEHNR and CDR2 FQNEAQ (reference sequence). This CDR3 region has 13 residues. The CDR3 DNA follows: TGTGCCAGCGGGTTTGGAGGCGCAGATACGCAGTATTTT. Translated: CASGFGGADTQYF. The full variable domain, its missing parts supplied by reference TRBV7-9 and TRBJ2-3, is DTGVSQNPRHKITKRGQNVTFRCDPISEHNRLYWYRQTLGQGPEFLTYFQNEAQLEKSRLLSDRFSAERPKGSFSTLEIQRTEQGDSAMYLCASGFGGADTQYFGPGTRLTVL.

This sequence joins TRBV30 and TRBJ1-1; no definite D call. This CDR3 is 12 amino acids long. V shed 4 bases and J shed 1 base, with 7 bases lying between them. The germline V gene encodes CDR1 GTSNPN and CDR2 SVGIG (reference sequence). DNA for the CDR3: TGTGCCTGGACAGGTTCGAACACTGAAGCTTTCTTT. Amino acid sequence: CAWTGSNTEAFF.

The V and J genes are TRBV7-9 and TRBJ1-1, with D possibly matching TRBD1 (6 bases). This CDR3 contains 14 residues. Germline CDR1 is SEHNR and CDR2 is FQNEAQ (reference sequence). The V gene lost 5 bases and the J gene lost 4 bases, with 14 bases spanning the gap. CDR3 protein: CASSNLQGSTEAFF. The CDR3 bases are TGTGCCAGCAGCAATCTCCAGGGGAGCACTGAAGCTTTCTTT.

The chain recombines TRBV3-1 (or the pseudogene TRBV3-2) with TRBJ1-3, with a tentative D call TRBD1 (5 bases). This CDR3 contains 16 residues. Germline V gives CDR1 LGHDT, CDR2 YNNKEL (reference sequence). V was shortened by 3 bases and J by 0 bases, with 12 bases between the two germline ends. Written as DNA, the CDR3 is TGTGCCAGCAGCCATCGGGGGGACTTCTCTGGAAACACCATATATTTT. This codes for CASSHRGDFSGNTIYF.